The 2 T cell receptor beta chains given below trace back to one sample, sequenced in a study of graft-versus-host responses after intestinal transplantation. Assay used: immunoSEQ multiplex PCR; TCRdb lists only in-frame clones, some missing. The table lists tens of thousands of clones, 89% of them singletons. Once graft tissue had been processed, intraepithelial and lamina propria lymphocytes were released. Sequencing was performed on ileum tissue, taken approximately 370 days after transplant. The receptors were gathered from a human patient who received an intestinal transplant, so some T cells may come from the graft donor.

The CDR3 loop reads CASSSRGLAGLETQYF. The CDR3 DNA follows: TGTGCCAGCAGTTCGCGGGGACTAGCGGGTTTGGAGACCCAGTACTTC. The J gene is TRBJ2-5, the V gene TRBV27; 12 nucleotides line up with TRBD2. The CDR3 length is 16 residues. Unmatched junction bases numbered 8, after V lost 4 bases and J lost 5 bases. Germline CDR1 and CDR2: MNHEY and SMNVEV (reference sequence).

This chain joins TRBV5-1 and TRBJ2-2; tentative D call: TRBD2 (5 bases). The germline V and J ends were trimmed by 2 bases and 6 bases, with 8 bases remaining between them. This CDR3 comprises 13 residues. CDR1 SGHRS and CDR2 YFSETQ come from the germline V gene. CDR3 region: CASSFRGAGELFF. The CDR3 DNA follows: TGCGCCAGCAGCTTCCGGGGAGCCGGGGAGCTGTTTTTT. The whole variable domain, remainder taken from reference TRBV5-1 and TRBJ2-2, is KAGVTQTPRYLIKTRGQQVTLSCSPISGHRSVSWYQQTPGQGLQFLFEYFSETQRNKGNFPGRFSGRQFSNSRSEMNVSTLELGDSALYLCASSFRGAGELFFGEGSRLTVL.